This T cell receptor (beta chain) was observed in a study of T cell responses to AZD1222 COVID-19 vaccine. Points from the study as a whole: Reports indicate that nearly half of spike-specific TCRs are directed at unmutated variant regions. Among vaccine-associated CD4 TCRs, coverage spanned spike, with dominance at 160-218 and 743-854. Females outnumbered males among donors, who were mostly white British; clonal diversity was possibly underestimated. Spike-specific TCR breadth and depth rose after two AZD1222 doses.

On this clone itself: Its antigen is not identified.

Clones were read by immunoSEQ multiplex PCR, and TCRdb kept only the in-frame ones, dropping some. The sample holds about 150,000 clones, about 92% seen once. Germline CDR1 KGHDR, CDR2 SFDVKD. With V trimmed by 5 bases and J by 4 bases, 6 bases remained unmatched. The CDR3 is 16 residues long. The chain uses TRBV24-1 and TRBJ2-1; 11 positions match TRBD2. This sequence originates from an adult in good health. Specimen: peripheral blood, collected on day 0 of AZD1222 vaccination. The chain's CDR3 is CATSGSGTSGYNEQFF. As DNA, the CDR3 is TGTGCCACCAGTGGGTCTGGGACTAGCGGTTACAATGAGCAGTTCTTC.